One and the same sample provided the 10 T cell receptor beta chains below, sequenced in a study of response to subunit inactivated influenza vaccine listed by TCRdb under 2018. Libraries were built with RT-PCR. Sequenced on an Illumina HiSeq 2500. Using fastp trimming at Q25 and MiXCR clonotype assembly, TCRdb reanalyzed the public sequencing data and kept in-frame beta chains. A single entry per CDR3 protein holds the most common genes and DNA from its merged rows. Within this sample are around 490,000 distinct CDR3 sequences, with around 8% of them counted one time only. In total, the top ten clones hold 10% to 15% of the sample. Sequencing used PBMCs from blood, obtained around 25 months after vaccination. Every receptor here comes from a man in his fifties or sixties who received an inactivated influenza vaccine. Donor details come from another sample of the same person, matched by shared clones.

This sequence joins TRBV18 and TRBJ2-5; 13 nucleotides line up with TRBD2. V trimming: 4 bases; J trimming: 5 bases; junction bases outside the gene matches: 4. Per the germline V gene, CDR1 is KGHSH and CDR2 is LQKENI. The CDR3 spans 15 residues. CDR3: CASSQTSGRLETQYF. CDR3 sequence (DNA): TGTGCCAGCTCACAGACTAGCGGGAGGTTGGAGACCCAGTACTTC. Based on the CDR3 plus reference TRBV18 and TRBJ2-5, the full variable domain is NAGVMQNPRHLVRRRGQEARLRCSPMKGHSHVYWYRQLPEEGLKFMVYLQKENIIDESGMPKERFSAEFPKEGPSILRIQQVVRGDSAAYFCASSQTSGRLETQYFGPGTRLLVL.

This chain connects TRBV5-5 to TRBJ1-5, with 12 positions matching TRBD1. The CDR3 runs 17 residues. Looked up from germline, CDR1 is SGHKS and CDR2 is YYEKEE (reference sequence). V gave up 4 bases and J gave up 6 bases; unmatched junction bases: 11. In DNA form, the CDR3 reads TGTGCCAGCAGCCGAGGGACAGGGGGCGGTGGGAGTCAGCCCCAGCATTTT. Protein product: CASSRGTGGGGSQPQHF.

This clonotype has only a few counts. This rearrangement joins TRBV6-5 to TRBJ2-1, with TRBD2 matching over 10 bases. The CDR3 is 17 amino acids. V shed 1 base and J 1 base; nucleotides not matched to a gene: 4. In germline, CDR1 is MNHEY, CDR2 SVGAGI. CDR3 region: CASSYLASGSSYNEQFF. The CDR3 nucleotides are TGTGCCAGCAGTTACTTGGCTAGCGGGAGTTCCTACAATGAGCAGTTCTTC.

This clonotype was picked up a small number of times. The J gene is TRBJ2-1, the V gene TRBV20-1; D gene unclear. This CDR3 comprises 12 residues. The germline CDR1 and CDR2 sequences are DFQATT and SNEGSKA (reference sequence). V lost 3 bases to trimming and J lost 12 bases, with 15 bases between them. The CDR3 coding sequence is TGCAGTGCTAGTGGCTATATAGGCGTGCAGTTCTTC. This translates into CSASGYIGVQFF.

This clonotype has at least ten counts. The CDR3: CASSLVDGFNYGYTF. As DNA, the CDR3 is TGCGCCAGCAGCTTGGTGGACGGATTTAACTATGGCTACACCTTC. The chain combines TRBV5-1 with TRBJ1-2; D is ambiguous. The CDR3 has 15 amino acids. Germline V gene data show CDR1 as SGHRS and CDR2 as YFSETQ. V lost 0 bases and J 1 base, leaving 10 bases between the germline ends.

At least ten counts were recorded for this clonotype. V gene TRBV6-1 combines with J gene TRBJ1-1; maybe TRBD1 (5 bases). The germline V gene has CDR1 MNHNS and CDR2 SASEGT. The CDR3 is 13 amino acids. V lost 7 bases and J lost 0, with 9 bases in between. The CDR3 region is CASTGRMNTEAFF. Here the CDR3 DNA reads TGTGCCAGCACGGGACGGATGAACACTGAAGCTTTCTTT.

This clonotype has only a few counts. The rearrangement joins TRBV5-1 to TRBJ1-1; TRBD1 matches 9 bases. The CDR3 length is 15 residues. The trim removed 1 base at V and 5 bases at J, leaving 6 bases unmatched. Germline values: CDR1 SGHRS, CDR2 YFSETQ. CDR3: CASSLTGTGLTEAFF. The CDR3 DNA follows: TGCGCCAGCAGCTTGACCGGGACAGGGTTGACTGAAGCTTTCTTT. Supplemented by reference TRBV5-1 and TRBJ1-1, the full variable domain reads KAGVTQTPRYLIKTRGQQVTLSCSPISGHRSVSWYQQTPGQGLQFLFEYFSETQRNKGNFPGRFSGRQFSNSRSEMNVSTLELGDSALYLCASSLTGTGLTEAFFGQGTRLTVV.

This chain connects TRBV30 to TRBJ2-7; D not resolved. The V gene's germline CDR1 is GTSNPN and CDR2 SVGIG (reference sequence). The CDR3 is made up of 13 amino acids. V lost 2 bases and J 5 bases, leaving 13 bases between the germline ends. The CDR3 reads CAWSRIQYDEQYF. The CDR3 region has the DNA TGTGCCTGGAGTAGGATCCAGTACGACGAGCAGTACTTC.

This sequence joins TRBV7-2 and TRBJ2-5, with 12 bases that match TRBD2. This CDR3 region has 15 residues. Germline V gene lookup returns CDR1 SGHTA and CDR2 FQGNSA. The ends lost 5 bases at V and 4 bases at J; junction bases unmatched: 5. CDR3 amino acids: CASSPPSGGGETQYF. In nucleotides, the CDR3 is TGTGCCAGCAGCCCACCTAGCGGGGGGGGAGAGACCCAGTACTTC.

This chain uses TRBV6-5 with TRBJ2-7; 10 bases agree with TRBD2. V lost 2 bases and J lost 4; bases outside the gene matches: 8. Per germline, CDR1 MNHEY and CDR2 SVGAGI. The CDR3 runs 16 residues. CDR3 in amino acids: CASSYPLAGGSYEQYF. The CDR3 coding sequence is TGTGCCAGCAGTTACCCTTTAGCGGGAGGATCTTACGAGCAGTACTTC.